These T cell receptor beta chains were read from a single sample in a study of cytomegalovirus exposure and HLA in healthy donors. Sequencing was performed with immunoSEQ multiplex PCR; in TCRdb, only in-frame clones are kept and a portion is missing. The repertoire includes hundreds of thousands of clones, roughly 79% of them detected once, and approximately 2% sits in the top ten. Source material: PBMCs. These receptors were collected from a male donor in good health and CMV-seronegative. Each CDR3 is given with its conserved first and last residue.

TRBV6-4	CASSDSSGSGFNEQFF
TRBV19	CASSMGQGNYGYTF
TRBV4-1	CASSHGTSGRVRKF
TRBV29-1	CSVAYIVGETEAFF
TRBV19	CASSLSLAGGQETQYF
TRBV7-2	CASSLDLGQIYEQYF
TRBV7-9	CASSLQGDNSPLHF
TRBV5-8	CASSLDRNTEAFF
TRBV27	CASLESTGELFF
TRBV9	CASSVEDGNQPQHF
TRBV2	CASSFDRFYEQYF
TRBV21-1	CASSLGDRGLTEAFF
TRBV6-5	CASSYDGRNSYEQYF
TRBV4-1	CASSQAQGSRTIYF
TRBV7-3	CASSSLRGEQFF
TRBV29-1	CRLGSSYNSPLHF
TRBV7-7	CASSLVQGVETQYF
TRBV5-1	CASSLGQGAANEQFF
TRBV7-2	CASSLVATRDTQYF
TRBV4-3	CASSQGGTAYNEQFF
TRBV9	CASSVVQGGQETQYF
TRBV28	CASRGTGDTYEQYF
TRBV28	CASSPPGGRVNQPQHF
TRBV7-9	CASSLVDRGTDTQYF
TRBV5-1	CASSRGTGGTPYEQYF
TRBV5-1	CASSRTGDFSEQFF
TRBV9	CASSVGGSTYGYTF
TRBV5-1	CASSLQLAAHGVTQYF
TRBV14	CASSPLLGGRSDTEAFF
TRBV5-1	CASSQDAGIRMNTEAFF
TRBV4-1	CASRQAKGGGSYGYTF
TRBV5-6	CASSPSAPTSGKVSEQYF
TRBV18	CASSPMTATNEKLFF
TRBV25-1	CASSESAGGDYSNQPQHF
TRBV5-1	CASSLASGGDGYTF
TRBV6-4	CASRLAGGYNEQFF
TRBV5-1	CASSLIGTVNTEAFF
TRBV5-4	CASSPRQGNTEAFF
TRBV7-6	CASSPLAGGDTDTQYF
TRBV18	CASSPTGAGSNQPQHF
TRBV6-5	CATRALREVADEQYF
TRBV27	CASSLGTSGRYEQYF
TRBV4-1	CASSQARGGESPLHF